This TCR beta chain came from a study of CD8+CD57+ T cells in acquired aplastic anemia. Patients sequenced had flow cytometry evidence of CD8+CD57+ cell expansion. V lost 5 bases, J lost 4 bases, and 15 bases stayed unmatched. The CDR3 runs 17 residues. Germline lookup yields CDR1 SGHAT and CDR2 FQNNGV. Genomic DNA constituted the template upon which TCR beta VDJ and CDR3 profiling was performed. TCRdb called the reads again in MiXCR, with one record for every CDR3 protein. The profile shows hundreds of thousands of distinct CDR3 sequences, roughly a third of them singletons. This clonotype was found many times.

The material sequenced was sorted CD4+, CD8+, or CD8+CD57+ T cells (not recorded which) from PBMCs. The TCR originated in a human donor with aplastic anemia. This chain links TRBV11-2 with TRBJ1-2; 8 nucleotides agree with TRBD1. The CDR3 loop is CASSLSGQGVNAYGYTF. CDR3 nucleotide sequence: TGTGCCAGCAGCCTGAGCGGACAGGGAGTTAATGCCTATGGCTACACCTTC. The complete variable domain, with remaining parts taken from reference TRBV11-2 and TRBJ1-2, reads EAGVAQSPRYKIIEKRQSVAFWCNPISGHATLYWYQQILGQGPKLLIQFQNNGVVDDSQLPKDRFSAERLKGVDSTLKIQPAKLEDSAVYLCASSLSGQGVNAYGYTFGSGTRLTVV.